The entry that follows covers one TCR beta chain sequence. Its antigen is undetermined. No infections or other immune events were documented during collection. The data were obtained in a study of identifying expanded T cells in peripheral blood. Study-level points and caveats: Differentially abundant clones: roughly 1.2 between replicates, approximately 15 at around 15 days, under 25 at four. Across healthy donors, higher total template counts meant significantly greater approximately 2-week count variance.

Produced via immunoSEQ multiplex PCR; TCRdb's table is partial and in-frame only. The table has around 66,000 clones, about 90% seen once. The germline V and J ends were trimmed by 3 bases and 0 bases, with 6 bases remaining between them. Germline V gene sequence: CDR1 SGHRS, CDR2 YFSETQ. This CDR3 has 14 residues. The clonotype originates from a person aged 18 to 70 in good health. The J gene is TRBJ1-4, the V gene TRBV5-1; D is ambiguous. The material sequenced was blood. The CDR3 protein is CASSWAATNEKLFF. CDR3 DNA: TGCGCCAGCAGCTGGGCGGCAACTAATGAAAAACTGTTTTTT.